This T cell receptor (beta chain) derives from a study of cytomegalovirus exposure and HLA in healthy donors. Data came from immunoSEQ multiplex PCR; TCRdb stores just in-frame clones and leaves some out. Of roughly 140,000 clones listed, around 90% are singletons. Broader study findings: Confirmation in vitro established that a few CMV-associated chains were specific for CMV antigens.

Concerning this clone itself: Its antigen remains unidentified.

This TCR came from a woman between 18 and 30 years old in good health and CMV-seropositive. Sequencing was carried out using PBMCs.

The CDR3 DNA is TGTGCCAGCAGCTTGGTAAGCGGATCCTCGCAGTATTTT. It encodes CASSLVSGSSQYF. The chain uses TRBV5-4 and TRBJ2-3; the D gene is possibly TRBD2 (5 bases). The V gene lost 0 bases and the J gene lost 10 bases, with 12 bases spanning the gap. The CDR3 sequence is 13 residues long. The V gene's germline CDR1 is SGHNT and CDR2 YYREEE (reference sequence).